The 12 T cell receptor beta chains reported below all come from one sample, sequenced in a study of T cells in Graves' hyperthyroidism and ophthalmopathy. The source material, RNA transcripts, was used to amplify TCR beta CDR3 regions. The HTBI set primed first-round TCR CDR3 RT-PCR. TCRdb reprocessed the multiplex PCR reads with MiXCR, giving one entry per CDR3 protein. The table has 550,000 to 600,000 distinct CDR3 sequences, 46% seen once; the top ten hold under 20%. Sequencing was carried out using peripheral blood or thyroid tissue (not recorded which). These receptors came from an adult woman with Graves' disease, either hyperthyroidism or ophthalmopathy (not recorded which).

This clonotype was counted ten times or more. The chain couples TRBV4-1 to TRBJ2-7, with no clear D. Looked up from germline, CDR1 is MGHRA and CDR2 is YSYEKL. CDR3 length equals 14 residues. Trimming cost V 1 base and J 4 bases, with 11 bases left between them. CDR3 DNA sequence: TGCGCCAGCAGCCAAGGGTACAGCGTTTACGAGCAGTACTTC. It encodes CASSQGYSVYEQYF.

This chain links TRBV7-9 with TRBJ1-6, with 9 bases that match TRBD1. The V gene's germline CDR1 is SEHNR and CDR2 FQNEAQ (reference sequence). The CDR3 contains 15 residues. V gave up 5 bases and J gave up 9 bases; unmatched junction bases: 8. The CDR3 DNA follows: TGTGCCAGCAGCACAGGGGGCTACCTGCGTTCACCCCTCCACTTT. Translated, it gives CASSTGGYLRSPLHF.

The table lists this clonotype with a few counts. The chain has TRBV10-3 and TRBJ2-5; a weak D match, TRBD2 (7 bases). V lost 8 bases to trimming and J lost 2 bases, with 12 bases between them. The CDR3 length is 13 residues. Germline V gene sequence: CDR1 ENHRY, CDR2 SYGVKD. The CDR3 sequence is CAIGGGLQETQYF. CDR3 sequence (DNA): TGTGCCATCGGCGGGGGCCTACAAGAGACCCAGTACTTC.

In this sample, this clonotype turned up many times. The CDR3: CASSASGTPGAEAFF. In DNA, the CDR3 is TGTGCCAGCAGTGCGTCCGGGACCCCAGGGGCTGAAGCTTTCTTT. The genes are TRBV6-6 and TRBJ1-1; TRBD1 is a possible D gene (6 bases). This CDR3 spans 15 amino acids. Germline values: CDR1 MNHNY, CDR2 SVGAGI (reference sequence). Trimming left V 5 bases short and J 6 bases short, with 19 bases between.

Notes on this clonotype: The CDR3 end shows no conserved phenylalanine or tryptophan, and so a read error is likely. The chain couples TRBV15 to TRBJ2-7, with D possibly TRBD2 on 5 matching bases. Per the germline V gene, CDR1 is LNHNV and CDR2 is YYDKDF (reference sequence). This CDR3 is 17 amino acids long. The CDR3 here is CATSSGSQETVGCEQYY. The CDR3 DNA follows: TGTGCCACAAGCAGCGGTTCCCAGGAGACGGTCGGGTGCGAGCAGTACTAC.

There are a few counts of this clonotype. The chain employs TRBV29-1 and TRBJ1-2; 7 bases agree with TRBD1. V shed 3 bases, J shed 8 bases, and the junction held 9 bases outside the gene matches. Germline V lookup: CDR1 SQVTM, CDR2 ANQGSEA. The CDR3 extends over 13 amino acids. The CDR3 nucleotides read TGCAGCGTTGAGGAGGGGGCGTCGAGAGGCTACACCTTC. It encodes CSVEEGASRGYTF.

The chain links TRBV7-2 to TRBJ1-1, with 7 bases identical to TRBD1. Germline V gene sequence: CDR1 SGHTA, CDR2 FQGNSA. This CDR3 region has 16 residues. The V gene end was trimmed by 1 base and the J gene end by 4 bases; junction bases not matched to a gene: 9. Here the CDR3 reads CASSLGGVTGTTEAFF. The CDR3 DNA sequence: TGTGCCAGCAGCTTAGGGGGGGTGACAGGGACCACTGAAGCTTTCTTT.

The CDR3 DNA reads as TGCGCCAGCAGCCTTGACGGGGTTATCCAGCCCCAGCATTTT. The encoded protein is CASSLDGVIQPQHF. This sequence joins TRBV4-1 and TRBJ1-5; D is unclear. Per the germline V gene, CDR1 is MGHRA and CDR2 is YSYEKL. The CDR3 is 14 amino acids. V dropped 4 bases and J dropped 7 bases, with 14 bases sitting between them.

On this clonotype itself: The junction departs from germline at one end; a sequencing error may be responsible. The V call is TRBV5-1, the J call TRBJ2-7, with D unresolved. The CDR3 consists of 14 residues. The germline gives CDR1 SGHRS, CDR2 YFSETQ. In DNA, the CDR3 is TGCGCCAGCAGCCCAGACTCGAGCTCCTACGGGCAGTACTTC. Translating gives CASSPDSSSYGQYF.

The chain has TRBV7-2 and TRBJ1-4, with 7 positions matching TRBD1. The CDR3 loop spans 13 amino acids. Germline CDR1 is SGHTA and CDR2 is FQGNSA. The V and J ends lost 7 bases and 10 bases, in that order; junction bases with no gene match: 9. CDR3: CASTADREGKLFF. In DNA, the CDR3 is TGTGCCAGCACCGCAGACAGGGAGGGAAAACTGTTTTTT.

The sample holds one count of this clonotype. The rearrangement uses TRBV15 and TRBJ1-3; possibly TRBD1 for D (6 bases). In germline, CDR1 is LNHNV, CDR2 YYDKDF (reference sequence). The CDR3 has 16 residues. The V gene lost 8 bases and the J gene lost 10 bases, with 27 bases spanning the gap. The CDR3 DNA is TGTGCCACCGGAGACCTGAGCGGGAGGGCAGGGGAGACCATATATTTT. It specifies CATGDLSGRAGETIYF.

The chain joins TRBV20-1 to TRBJ1-6; D perhaps matches TRBD1 (6 bases). With 3 bases removed from V and 3 bases from J, the gap between germline ends came to 9 bases. The CDR3 totals 14 residues. The germline V gene encodes CDR1 DFQATT and CDR2 SNEGSKA (reference sequence). The CDR3 reads CSASLGGYNSPLHF. Written as DNA, the CDR3 is TGCAGTGCTAGCCTAGGGGGCTATAATTCACCCCTCCACTTT.